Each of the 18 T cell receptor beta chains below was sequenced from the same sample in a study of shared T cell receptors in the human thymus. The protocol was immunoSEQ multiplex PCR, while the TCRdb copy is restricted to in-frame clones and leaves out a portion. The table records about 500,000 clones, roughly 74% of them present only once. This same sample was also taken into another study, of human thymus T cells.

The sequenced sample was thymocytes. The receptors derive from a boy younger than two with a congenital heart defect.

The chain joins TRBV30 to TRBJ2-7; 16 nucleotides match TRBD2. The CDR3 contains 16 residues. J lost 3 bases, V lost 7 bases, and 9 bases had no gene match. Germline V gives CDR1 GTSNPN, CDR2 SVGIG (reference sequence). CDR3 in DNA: TGTGCCTTCAGAACCGGGACTAGCGGGAGGGGCTACGAGCAGTACTTC. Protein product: CAFRTGTSGRGYEQYF.

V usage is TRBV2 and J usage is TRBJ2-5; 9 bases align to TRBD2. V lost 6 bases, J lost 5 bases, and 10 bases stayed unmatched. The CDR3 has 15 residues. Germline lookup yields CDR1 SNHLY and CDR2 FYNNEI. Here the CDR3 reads CASRSLAGPRETQYF. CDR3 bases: TGTGCCAGCAGGTCCCTAGCGGGGCCCCGGGAGACCCAGTACTTC.

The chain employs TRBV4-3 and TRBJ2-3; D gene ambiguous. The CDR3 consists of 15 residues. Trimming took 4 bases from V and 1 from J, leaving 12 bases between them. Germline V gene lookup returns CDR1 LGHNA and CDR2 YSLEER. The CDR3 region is CASSPRTSGTDTQYF. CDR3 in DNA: TGCGCCAGCAGCCCACGAACCAGCGGCACAGATACGCAGTATTTT.

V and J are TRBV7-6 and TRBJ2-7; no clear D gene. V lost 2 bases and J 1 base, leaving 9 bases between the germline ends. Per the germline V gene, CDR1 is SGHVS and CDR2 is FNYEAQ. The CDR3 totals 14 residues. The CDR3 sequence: CASSLPAISYEQYF. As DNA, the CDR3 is TGTGCCAGCAGCTTACCTGCTATTTCCTACGAGCAGTACTTC.

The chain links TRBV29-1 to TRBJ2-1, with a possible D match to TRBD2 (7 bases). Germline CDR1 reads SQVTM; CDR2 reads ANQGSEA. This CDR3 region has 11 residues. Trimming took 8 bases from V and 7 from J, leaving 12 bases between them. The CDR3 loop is CSWTRGNEQFF. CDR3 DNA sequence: TGCAGCTGGACTAGGGGGAATGAGCAGTTCTTC.

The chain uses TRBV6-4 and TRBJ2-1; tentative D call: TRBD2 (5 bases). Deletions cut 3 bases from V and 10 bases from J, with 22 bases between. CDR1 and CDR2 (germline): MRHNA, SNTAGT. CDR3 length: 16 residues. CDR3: CASSEDGDPDQDEQFF. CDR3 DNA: TGTGCCAGCAGTGAGGACGGGGATCCCGATCAAGACGAGCAGTTCTTC.

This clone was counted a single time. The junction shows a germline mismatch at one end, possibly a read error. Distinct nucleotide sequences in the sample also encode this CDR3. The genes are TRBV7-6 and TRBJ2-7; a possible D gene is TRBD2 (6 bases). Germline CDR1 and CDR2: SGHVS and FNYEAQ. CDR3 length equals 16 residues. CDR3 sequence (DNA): TGTGCCAGCAGCTTTGAAGGAGGGCCTCATCTCTCCGAGCAGTACTTT. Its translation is CASSFEGGPHLSEQYF.

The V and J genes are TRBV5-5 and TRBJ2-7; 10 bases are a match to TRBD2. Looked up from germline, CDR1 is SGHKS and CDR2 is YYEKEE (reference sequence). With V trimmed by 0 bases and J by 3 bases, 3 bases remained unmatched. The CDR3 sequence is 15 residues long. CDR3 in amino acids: CASSLESSGGYEQYF. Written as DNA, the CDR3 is TGTGCCAGCAGCTTGGAGTCTAGCGGGGGCTACGAGCAGTACTTC. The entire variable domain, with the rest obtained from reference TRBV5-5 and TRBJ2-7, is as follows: DAGVTQSPTHLIKTRGQQVTLRCSPISGHKSVSWYQQVLGQGPQFIFQYYEKEERGRGNFPDRFSARQFPNYSSELNVNALLLGDSALYLCASSLESSGGYEQYFGPGTRLTVT.

CDR3 sequence (DNA): TGTGCCAGCAGCTTAGCCCGGGTGGCGTACTACGAGCAGTACTTC. Translating it yields CASSLARVAYYEQYF. The chain joins TRBV7-8 to TRBJ2-7; D gene ambiguous. The V end lost 0 bases, the J end lost 3 bases, and 12 bases lay between the germline ends. The CDR3 is 15 amino acids. Germline V gene data show CDR1 as SGHVS and CDR2 as FQNEAQ.

The CDR3 sequence: CASSDLRGQGVSDTF. For the CDR3, the DNA is TGTGCCAGCAGTGACCTTAGGGGACAGGGGGTTTCGGACACCTTC. The chain uses TRBV6-1 and TRBJ1-2; the match to TRBD1 covers 11 bases. CDR3 length: 15 amino acids. The ends lost 3 bases at V and 12 bases at J; junction bases unmatched: 12. Germline CDR1 reads MNHNS; CDR2 reads SASEGT.

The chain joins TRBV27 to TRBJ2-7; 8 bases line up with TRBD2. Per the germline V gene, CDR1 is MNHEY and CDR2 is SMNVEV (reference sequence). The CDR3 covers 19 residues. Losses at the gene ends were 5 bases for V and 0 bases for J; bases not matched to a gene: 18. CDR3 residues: CASSPEAGVALRSSYEQYF. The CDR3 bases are TGTGCCAGCAGTCCTGAAGCGGGAGTGGCTCTAAGGAGCTCCTACGAGCAGTACTTC.

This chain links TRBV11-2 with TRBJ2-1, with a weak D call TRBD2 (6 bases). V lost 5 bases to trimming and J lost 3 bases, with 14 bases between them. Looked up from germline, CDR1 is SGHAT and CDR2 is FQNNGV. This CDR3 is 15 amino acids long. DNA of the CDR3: TGTGCCAGCAGCCCCCGACTAGAACACTACAATGAGCAGTTCTTC. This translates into CASSPRLEHYNEQFF.

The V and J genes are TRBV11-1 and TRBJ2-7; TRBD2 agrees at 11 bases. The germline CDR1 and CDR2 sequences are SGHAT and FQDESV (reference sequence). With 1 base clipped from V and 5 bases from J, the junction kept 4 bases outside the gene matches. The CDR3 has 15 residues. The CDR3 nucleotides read TGTGCCAGCAGCTTAGTACTAGCGGGAGAACACGAGCAGTACTTC. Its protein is CASSLVLAGEHEQYF.

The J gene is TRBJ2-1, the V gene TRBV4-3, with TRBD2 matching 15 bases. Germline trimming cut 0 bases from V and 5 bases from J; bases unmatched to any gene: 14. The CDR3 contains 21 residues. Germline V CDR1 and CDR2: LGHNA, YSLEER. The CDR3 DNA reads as TGCGCCAGCAGCCAAGATCGGGGACTAGCGGGAGGCTACGGTTACCACAATGAGCAGTTCTTC. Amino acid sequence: CASSQDRGLAGGYGYHNEQFF.

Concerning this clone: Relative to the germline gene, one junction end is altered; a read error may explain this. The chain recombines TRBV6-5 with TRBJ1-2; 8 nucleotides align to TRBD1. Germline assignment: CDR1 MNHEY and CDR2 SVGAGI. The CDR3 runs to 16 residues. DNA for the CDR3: TGTGCCAGGAGTTACTCGAAGAGACAGGGGTCCTATGGCTACACCTTC. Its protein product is CARSYSKRQGSYGYTF.

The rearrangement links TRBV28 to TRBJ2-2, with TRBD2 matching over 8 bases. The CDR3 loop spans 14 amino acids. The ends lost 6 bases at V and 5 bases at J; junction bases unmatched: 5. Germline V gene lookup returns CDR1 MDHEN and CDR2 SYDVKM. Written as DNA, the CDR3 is TGTGCCAGCAGGGCGACTAGCGAGACCGGGGAGCTGTTTTTT. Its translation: CASRATSETGELFF. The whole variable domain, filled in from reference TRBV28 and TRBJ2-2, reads DVKVTQSSRYLVKRTGEKVFLECVQDMDHENMFWYRQDPGLGLRLIYFSYDVKMKEKGDIPEGYSVSREKKERFSLILESASTNQTSMYLCASRATSETGELFFGEGSRLTVL.

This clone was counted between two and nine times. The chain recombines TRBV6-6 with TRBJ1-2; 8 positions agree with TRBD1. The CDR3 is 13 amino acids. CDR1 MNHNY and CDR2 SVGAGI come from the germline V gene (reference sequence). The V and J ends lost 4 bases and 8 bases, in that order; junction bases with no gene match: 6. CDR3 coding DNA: TGTGCCAGCAGTTCGGACAGGGATAAGGGCTACACCTTC. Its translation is CASSSDRDKGYTF.

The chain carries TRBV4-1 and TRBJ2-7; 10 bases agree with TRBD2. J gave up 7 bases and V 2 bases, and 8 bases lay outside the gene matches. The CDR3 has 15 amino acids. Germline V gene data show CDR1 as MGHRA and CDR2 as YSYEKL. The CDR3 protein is CASSQPLAGVKEQYF. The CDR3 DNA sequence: TGCGCCAGCAGCCAACCCCTAGCGGGAGTGAAGGAGCAGTACTTC.